The 27 T cell receptor beta chains below were found in one sample sequenced in a study of cytomegalovirus exposure and HLA in healthy donors. PCR was performed using 60 Vbeta and 13 Jbeta primers. TCRdb keeps only in-frame clones here, not all; method: immunoSEQ multiplex PCR. The sample lists 95,000 to 120,000 clones, roughly 67% occurring once. Sequencing used PBMCs. All receptors derive from a young man in good health and CMV-seropositive.

The chain couples TRBV4-2 to TRBJ2-7, with 7 positions matching TRBD2. There are 16 residues in the CDR3. J was trimmed by 0 bases and V by 0 bases; bases with no gene match: 5. Germline CDR1 reads LGHNA; CDR2 reads YNFKEQ. The CDR3 is CASSQDLGGDSYEQYF. For the CDR3, the DNA is TGTGCCAGCAGCCAAGATTTGGGGGGGGACTCCTACGAGCAGTACTTC.

Points on this clone: Different DNA sequences within this sample yield the same CDR3. In DNA, the CDR3 is TGTGCCAGCAGCTTACAGGTTAACACTGAAGCTTTCTTT. Its protein product is CASSLQVNTEAFF. J is TRBJ1-1 and V is TRBV11-3; D unresolved. CDR3 size: 13 residues. The V and J ends lost 2 bases and 2 bases respectively, with 6 bases between them. In germline, CDR1 is SGHNT, CDR2 YENEEA.

The chain recombines TRBV14 with TRBJ2-6, with D maybe TRBD1 (5 bases). Trimming removed 4 bases from V and 0 bases from J, with 16 bases in between. Germline V gene sequence: CDR1 SGHDN, CDR2 FVKESK. CDR3 length: 18 amino acids. CDR3 sequence: CASSPKTATISGANVLTF. DNA of the CDR3: TGTGCCAGCAGCCCAAAGACAGCAACTATCTCTGGGGCCAACGTCCTGACTTTC.

The chain carries TRBV5-1 and TRBJ1-1, with D possibly being TRBD1 (6 bases). The V and J ends lost 3 bases and 2 bases respectively, with 11 bases between them. The CDR3 is made up of 14 amino acids. CDR1 is SGHRS, CDR2 YFSETQ, per germline. Written as DNA, the CDR3 is TGCGCCAGCAGCTCCCCAGGGGCAAACACTGAAGCTTTCTTT. It specifies CASSSPGANTEAFF. The full variable domain, with the rest looked up from reference TRBV5-1 and TRBJ1-1, is KAGVTQTPRYLIKTRGQQVTLSCSPISGHRSVSWYQQTPGQGLQFLFEYFSETQRNKGNFPGRFSGRQFSNSRSEMNVSTLELGDSALYLCASSSPGANTEAFFGQGTRLTVV.

This chain links TRBV10-3 with TRBJ2-7; a possible D gene is TRBD2 (5 bases). V lost 1 base and J 6 bases, leaving 16 bases between the germline ends. The CDR3 sequence is 15 residues long. Germline V lookup: CDR1 ENHRY, CDR2 SYGVKD. This chain's CDR3 is CAISEYPAGVGEQYF. The CDR3 coding sequence is TGTGCCATCAGTGAGTACCCAGCCGGGGTGGGCGAGCAGTACTTC.

This clone was counted between two and nine times. V and J are TRBV15 and TRBJ1-2; TRBD1 agrees at 7 bases. The CDR3 consists of 14 residues. Germline loops: CDR1 LNHNV, CDR2 YYDKDF (reference sequence). With V trimmed by 5 bases and J by 3 bases, 6 bases remained unmatched. As DNA, the CDR3 is TGTGCCACCAGCCCCCAGACAGGGCACTATGGCTACACCTTC. Its translation: CATSPQTGHYGYTF.

The chain carries TRBV7-9 and TRBJ1-6; the match to TRBD1 covers 9 bases. In germline, CDR1 is SEHNR, CDR2 FQNEAQ (reference sequence). This CDR3 spans 15 amino acids. The trim removed 3 bases at V and 6 bases at J, leaving 3 bases unmatched. The CDR3 spells CASSLGQGSNSPLHF. DNA for the CDR3: TGTGCCAGCAGCTTGGGACAGGGAAGTAATTCACCCCTCCACTTT.

The chain has TRBV4-1 and TRBJ1-6; no definite D call. CDR3 size: 15 residues. Germline CDR1 and CDR2: MGHRA and YSYEKL. The V end lost 1 base, the J end lost 10 bases, and 14 bases lay between the germline ends. The CDR3 DNA reads TGCGCCAGCAGCCAAGTCTGGGAGGTAGGCTCACCCCTCCACTTT. Translation gives CASSQVWEVGSPLHF.

The J gene is TRBJ2-7, the V gene TRBV6-5; maybe TRBD2 (6 bases). The CDR3 spans 16 residues. V was clipped by 4 bases and J by 1 base, with 17 bases between them. Germline CDR1 reads MNHEY; CDR2 reads SVGAGI. The chain's CDR3 is CASSSTSSARSYEQYF. The CDR3 DNA follows: TGTGCCAGCAGTTCTACTTCTAGCGCCCGATCCTACGAGCAGTACTTC.

There are a few counts of this clone. The gene calls are TRBV4-1 and TRBJ2-1, with TRBD2 identical over 9 bases. Per the germline V gene, CDR1 is MGHRA and CDR2 is YSYEKL. J gave up 5 bases and V 0 bases, and 8 bases lay outside the gene matches. The CDR3 is 17 residues long. CDR3 in DNA: TGCGCCAGCAGCCAAGATTCTGGGACTAGCCTTCACAATGAGCAGTTCTTC. Protein: CASSQDSGTSLHNEQFF.

The chain is built from TRBV7-9 and TRBJ2-7; D unresolved. V lost 1 base, J lost 4 bases, and 8 bases lay in between. Germline V gene sequence: CDR1 SEHNR, CDR2 FQNEAQ (reference sequence). CDR3 length: 13 residues. CDR3: CASSLGGRYEQYF. The CDR3 nucleotides are TGTGCCAGCAGCTTAGGCGGAAGGTACGAGCAGTACTTC.

This clone showed up just a few times. Its ends do not fully match the called genes, so a read error is possible. This rearrangement joins TRBV2 to TRBJ1-4, with TRBD1 matching over 8 bases. Germline V CDR1 and CDR2: SNHLY, FYNNEI. CDR3 length: 11 amino acids. The DNA of the CDR3 is TGTGCCAGCAGGGGACCGGGACAGGCCCCTTTT. Amino acid sequence: CASRGPGQAPF.

The chain links TRBV10-2 to TRBJ2-7; D is unclear. This CDR3 is built from 15 residues. V gave up 2 bases and J gave up 0 bases, with 11 bases separating them. The germline V gene encodes CDR1 WSHSY and CDR2 SAAADI. The CDR3 DNA reads TGCGCCAGCAGTGAGCGGTTACCTCTCTCCTACGAGCAGTACTTC. Translation: CASSERLPLSYEQYF.

The chain uses TRBV13 and TRBJ1-6; D remains ambiguous. This CDR3 spans 18 amino acids. Trimming removed 4 bases at V and 5 bases at J, with 21 bases between. The germline gives CDR1 PRHDT, CDR2 FYEKMQ (reference sequence). CDR3 sequence (DNA): TGTGCCAGCAGCTACACCGGATGGAGGGAGACTCATAATTCACCCCTCCACTTT. This codes for CASSYTGWRETHNSPLHF.

A few counts support this clone. CDR3 DNA sequence: TGTGCCAGCAGCTTAACACTGGGCCGGAGGTACGAGCAGTACTTC. It is translated as CASSLTLGRRYEQYF. The chain has TRBV27 and TRBJ2-7; weak D call: TRBD2 (5 bases). Germline CDR1 reads MNHEY; CDR2 reads SMNVEV (reference sequence). V lost 6 bases and J lost 4, with 19 bases in between. The CDR3 totals 15 residues.

This chain links TRBV2 with TRBJ1-5; maybe TRBD1 (5 bases). This CDR3 is built from 14 residues. Germline CDR1 SNHLY, CDR2 FYNNEI. Trimming removed 7 bases at V and 6 bases at J, with 16 bases between. This chain's CDR3 is CASMGFVRGQPQHF. As DNA, the CDR3 is TGTGCCAGCATGGGTTTTGTAAGGGGTCAGCCCCAGCATTTT.

In regard to this clone: The same CDR3 also results from other DNA sequences found in this sample. This chain uses TRBV4-1 with TRBJ2-1, with D perhaps TRBD1 (6 bases). Germline assignment: CDR1 MGHRA and CDR2 YSYEKL. V lost 1 base to trimming and J lost 2 bases, with 6 bases between them. The CDR3 consists of 14 residues. The CDR3 sequence is CASSQGGPYNEQFF. The CDR3 DNA follows: TGCGCCAGCAGCCAAGGGGGGCCCTACAATGAGCAGTTCTTC.

This clone was detected only a few times. The chain links TRBV7-9 to TRBJ1-5; a possible D gene is TRBD1 (5 bases). The CDR3 loop spans 14 amino acids. Trimming left V 8 bases short and J 5 bases short, with 16 bases between. The germline gives CDR1 SEHNR, CDR2 FQNEAQ (reference sequence). In DNA, the CDR3 is TGTGCCAGCTCCACAAGCGGGGCCGATCAGCCCCAGCATTTT. Residues: CASSTSGADQPQHF.

This chain uses TRBV11-2 with TRBJ2-2; D is ambiguous. The germline gives CDR1 SGHAT, CDR2 FQNNGV. This CDR3 spans 17 amino acids. Trimming took off 2 bases at V and 2 bases at J, with 15 bases between the two ends. The chain's CDR3 is CASSLIFFGSNTGELFF. CDR3 DNA: TGTGCCAGCAGCTTAATCTTTTTCGGGTCTAACACCGGGGAGCTGTTTTTT.

This clone was seen a single time. The gene calls are TRBV7-9 and TRBJ2-2; 8 bases line up with TRBD1. With V trimmed by 2 bases and J by 9 bases, 17 bases remained unmatched. The CDR3 totals 18 residues. From germline, CDR1 is SEHNR and CDR2 FQNEAQ (reference sequence). The CDR3 region is CASSLSPVRTGMIWELFF. The CDR3, as DNA: TGTGCCAGCAGCTTATCACCGGTGAGGACAGGGATGATCTGGGAGCTGTTTTTT.

The rearrangement links TRBV2 to TRBJ1-2; 7 nucleotides match TRBD1. The CDR3 has 14 residues. Germline V gives CDR1 SNHLY, CDR2 FYNNEI. Trimming removed 6 bases from V and 1 base from J; junction bases left unmatched: 5. The CDR3 nucleotides read TGTGCCAGCAGCGGGGACAGATATAACTATGGCTACACCTTC. Its translation is CASSGDRYNYGYTF.

Worth noting for this clone: Other DNA variants within this sample encode the same CDR3. This sequence joins TRBV6-1 and TRBJ2-7; perhaps TRBD1 as D (5 bases). V was cut by 6 bases and J by 4 bases, with 13 bases left in between. This CDR3 comprises 13 residues. Germline V lookup: CDR1 MNHNS, CDR2 SASEGT. CDR3 nucleotide sequence: TGTGCCAGCAGCCTACGAGCAGGGTACGAGCAGTACGTC. Its protein is CASSLRAGYEQYV.

This sequence joins TRBV5-5 and TRBJ1-3; no definite D call. CDR3 length: 15 amino acids. The germline V gene has CDR1 SGHKS and CDR2 YYEKEE (reference sequence). Trimming removed 1 base at V and 4 bases at J, with 12 bases between. For the CDR3, the DNA is TGTGCCAGCAGCTTGACTGCGTTGCTAGGAAACACCATATATTTT. Protein product: CASSLTALLGNTIYF.

This clone was observed at least ten times. The J gene is TRBJ2-6, the V gene TRBV10-3; D is unresolved. V dropped 2 bases and J dropped 0 bases, with 5 bases sitting between them. CDR3 length: 15 amino acids. Germline lookup yields CDR1 ENHRY and CDR2 SYGVKD. CDR3 in amino acids: CAISETNSGANVLTF. The CDR3 nucleotides read TGTGCCATCAGTGAGACAAACTCTGGGGCCAACGTCCTGACTTTC.

A word on this clone: One end of the junction varies from germline; a read error may be responsible. The chain links TRBV7-9 to TRBJ1-1, with 7 bases identical to TRBD1. This CDR3 contains 17 residues. Germline CDR1 is SEHNR and CDR2 is FQNEAQ (reference sequence). DNA for the CDR3: TGTTCCAGCAGCTTTGTTCGGACAGGTCGTTTGAACACTGAAGCTTTCTTT. The encoded protein is CSSSFVRTGRLNTEAFF.

This chain joins TRBV19 and TRBJ2-5, with 7 bases identical to TRBD1. Germline loops: CDR1 LNHDA, CDR2 SQIVND (reference sequence). Trimming cost V 10 bases and J 0 bases; bases outside gene matches: 8. CDR3 length equals 14 residues. The CDR3 DNA reads as TGTGCCACTACATCGGGGACAGACCAAGAGACCCAGTACTTC. This gives the protein CATTSGTDQETQYF.

The chain recombines TRBV15 with TRBJ1-1; D is ambiguous. This CDR3 region has 14 residues. V gave up 0 bases and J gave up 4 bases, with 9 bases separating them. The germline V gene has CDR1 LNHNV and CDR2 YYDKDF (reference sequence). The CDR3 coding sequence is TGTGCCACCAGCAGAGACCGGGGTCCCACTGAAGCTTTCTTT. It codes for CATSRDRGPTEAFF.